What follows are 17 T cell receptor beta chains derived from one specimen sequenced in a study of kidney transplant recipient with SARS-CoV-2 infection. From the reads, TCRdb called clonotypes with MiXCR, one entry per CDR3 protein. The sample has roughly 250,000 distinct CDR3 sequences; around 26% are singletons. Sequenced here: a blood sample, sampled at baseline and on roughly day 110 from a kidney transplant recipient. These receptors came from a male patient between 25 and 39 years old who had COVID-19 and was a kidney transplant recipient. Some T cells may have originated in the graft donor.

This clonotype was detected many times. The chain has TRBV4-1 and TRBJ1-4; TRBD1 matches at 12 bases. The V and J ends lost 0 bases and 7 bases, in that order; junction bases with no gene match: 3. CDR1 MGHRA and CDR2 YSYEKL come from the germline V gene. The CDR3 totals 16 residues. CDR3 region: CASSQEGTGGREKLFF. DNA for the CDR3: TGCGCCAGCAGCCAAGAGGGGACAGGGGGCCGTGAAAAACTGTTTTTT.

The rearrangement links TRBV19 to TRBJ2-3; 13 nucleotides line up with TRBD2. The length of the CDR3 is 15 residues. The trim removed 5 bases at V and 6 bases at J, leaving 5 bases unmatched. Germline lookup yields CDR1 LNHDA and CDR2 SQIVND (reference sequence). Written as DNA, the CDR3 is TGTGCCAGTAGTTGGACTAGCGGGAGTATGGATACGCAGTATTTT. This encodes CASSWTSGSMDTQYF.

As concerns this clonotype: This could be a read error, since a much larger clone is one nucleotide away. The J gene is TRBJ2-5, the V gene TRBV3-1; 12 nucleotides agree with TRBD2. The CDR3 extends over 14 amino acids. The germline CDR1 and CDR2 sequences are LGHDT and YNNKEL (reference sequence). The CDR3 loop reads CASSQALAGGGLHF. The CDR3 DNA sequence: TGTGCCAGCAGCCAAGCACTAGCGGGAGGTGGGCTGCACTTC.

V is TRBV6-2 or TRBV6-3 and J is TRBJ2-1; D remains unclear. Germline CDR1 and CDR2: MNHEY and SVGEGT. This CDR3 contains 14 residues. V was pared by 3 bases and J by 5 bases, with 11 bases between. CDR3 bases: TGTGCCAGCAGTTATGGGTCTCAGAACAATGAGCAGTTCTTC. Residues: CASSYGSQNNEQFF.

This clonotype showed up many times. In nucleotides, the CDR3 is TGTGCCAGCAGTTCCCCGCGGGCCCAAAATGAAAAACTGTTTTTT. Translating gives CASSSPRAQNEKLFF. This rearrangement joins TRBV6-5 to TRBJ1-4; D remains unclear. The CDR3 has 15 residues. Trimming cost V 4 bases and J 5 bases, with 14 bases left between them. Germline assignment: CDR1 MNHEY and CDR2 SVGAGI.

This clonotype was counted ten times or more. V and J are TRBV19 and TRBJ2-2; TRBD2 matches at 14 bases. The V segment lost 3 bases and the J segment 2 bases; nucleotides outside the gene matches: 2. The V gene's germline CDR1 is LNHDA and CDR2 SQIVND (reference sequence). The CDR3 contains 17 residues. The CDR3 loop is CASSIGLAGGNTGELFF. CDR3 DNA sequence: TGTGCCAGTAGTATCGGACTAGCGGGAGGTAACACCGGGGAGCTGTTTTTT.

Comment on this clonotype: A much bigger clone sits one base away, suggesting this may be a read error. V is TRBV19 and J is TRBJ1-1; 8 nucleotides agree with TRBD1. The CDR3 runs 17 residues. Per germline, CDR1 LNHDA and CDR2 SQIVND (reference sequence). The CDR3, as DNA: TGTGCCGGTAGTATCCCTACAGGGGGGACGATGAACACTGAAGCTTTCTTT. This sequence encodes CAGSIPTGGTMNTEAFF.

This clonotype was recorded at least ten times. This sequence joins TRBV5-1 and TRBJ1-2; D remains ambiguous. Trimming removed 7 bases at V and 4 bases at J, with 23 bases between. This CDR3 comprises 16 residues. Germline CDR1 SGHRS, CDR2 YFSETQ. CDR3 amino acids: CASAGRSVRKTYGYTF. For the CDR3, the DNA is TGCGCCAGCGCGGGAAGATCGGTTCGAAAGACCTATGGCTACACCTTC.

This clonotype has at least ten counts. The rearrangement joins TRBV3-1 to TRBJ2-5; a weak D match, TRBD2 (6 bases). This CDR3 region has 16 residues. V was shortened by 1 base and J by 6 bases, with 18 bases between the two germline ends. Germline CDR1 reads LGHDT; CDR2 reads YNNKEL (reference sequence). CDR3 DNA sequence: TGTGCCAGCAGCCAAGTCGGGCTCGGGGGAGGCCAGACCCAGTACTTC. It yields the protein CASSQVGLGGGQTQYF.

This clonotype was seen ten or more times. The CDR3 nucleotides read TGTGCCAGCAGCTCCTCAGGGCAATTGAACACTGAAGCTTTCTTT. Translation: CASSSSGQLNTEAFF. The chain uses TRBV3-1 and TRBJ1-1, with D perhaps TRBD1 (5 bases). V was pared by 5 bases and J by 0 bases, with 13 bases between. In germline, CDR1 is LGHDT, CDR2 YNNKEL (reference sequence). The CDR3 spans 15 residues.

On this clonotype: A read error may be the cause here, since a much bigger clone is one base away. The chain combines TRBV20-1 with TRBJ2-7; 11 bases fit TRBD2. Germline CDR1 reads DFQATT; CDR2 reads SNEGSKA (reference sequence). V shed 4 bases and J 6 bases; nucleotides not matched to a gene: 11. The CDR3 length is 15 residues. CDR3 in amino acids: CSATAGTSGIGEQYF. Written as DNA, the CDR3 is TGCAGTGCTACTGCCGGGACTAGCGGCATCGGCGAGCAGTACTTC.

Concerning this clonotype: A much larger clone is a single base away; this may be a read error. The V call is TRBV7-2, the J call TRBJ2-4, with D possibly being TRBD2 (5 bases). Germline V gives CDR1 SGHTA, CDR2 FQGNSA. CDR3 length: 14 residues. CDR3 in DNA: TGTGCCAGCAGCTTATCCCGGGAACAAAACATTCAGCACTTC. This gives the protein CASSLSREQNIQHF.

The chain recombines TRBV7-2 with TRBJ2-3; 9 bases map to TRBD2. Germline V gene lookup returns CDR1 SGHTA and CDR2 FQGNSA. The CDR3 is 16 residues long. V trimming: 3 bases; J trimming: 3 bases; junction bases outside the gene matches: 7. This chain's CDR3 is CTSSLAMRGGTDTQYF. The CDR3 DNA follows: TGTACCAGCAGCTTGGCTATGCGGGGGGGAACAGATACGCAGTATTTT. Looking up the rest from reference TRBV7-2 and TRBJ2-3 gives the full variable domain: GAGVSQSPSNKVTEKGKDVELRCDPISGHTALYWYRQSLGQGLEFLIYFQGNSAPDKSGLPSDRFSAERTGGSVSTLTIQRTQQEDSAVYLCTSSLAMRGGTDTQYFGPGTRLTVL.

The chain links TRBV4-1 to TRBJ2-7; possible D gene TRBD1, 6 bases. The CDR3 loop spans 15 amino acids. V lost 1 base and J 5 bases, leaving 15 bases between the germline ends. CDR1 and CDR2 (germline): MGHRA, YSYEKL. The CDR3 DNA sequence: TGCGCCAGCAGCCAAGCCCCCGGACAGACCCACGAGCAGTACTTC. Residues: CASSQAPGQTHEQYF.

The CDR3 bases are TGTGCCACCAGTGATTCATCCCACACCAATGAGCAGTTCTTC. Its translation is CATSDSSHTNEQFF. The rearrangement links TRBV24-1 to TRBJ2-1; D call uncertain. The length of the CDR3 is 14 residues. The V gene lost 2 bases and the J gene lost 6 bases, with 10 bases spanning the gap. Germline lookup yields CDR1 KGHDR and CDR2 SFDVKD.

There are a few counts of this clonotype. The chain recombines TRBV7-9 with TRBJ2-3; no firm D call. V lost 2 bases and J lost 1, with 10 bases in between. Germline-derived CDR1 and CDR2 are SEHNR and FQNEAQ (reference sequence). The CDR3 is 15 amino acids. CDR3 sequence: CASSLSAAGTDTQYF. The CDR3 nucleotides read TGTGCCAGCAGCTTATCAGCTGCCGGCACAGATACGCAGTATTTT.

This clonotype showed up many times. This chain uses TRBV12-3 or TRBV12-4 with TRBJ2-2; D unresolved. The V end was cut by 4 bases, the J end by 7 bases, with 10 bases between. The CDR3 runs 13 residues. This CDR3 is CASSSDGDGELFF. CDR3 DNA sequence: TGTGCCAGCAGTTCAGATGGGGACGGGGAGCTGTTTTTT.